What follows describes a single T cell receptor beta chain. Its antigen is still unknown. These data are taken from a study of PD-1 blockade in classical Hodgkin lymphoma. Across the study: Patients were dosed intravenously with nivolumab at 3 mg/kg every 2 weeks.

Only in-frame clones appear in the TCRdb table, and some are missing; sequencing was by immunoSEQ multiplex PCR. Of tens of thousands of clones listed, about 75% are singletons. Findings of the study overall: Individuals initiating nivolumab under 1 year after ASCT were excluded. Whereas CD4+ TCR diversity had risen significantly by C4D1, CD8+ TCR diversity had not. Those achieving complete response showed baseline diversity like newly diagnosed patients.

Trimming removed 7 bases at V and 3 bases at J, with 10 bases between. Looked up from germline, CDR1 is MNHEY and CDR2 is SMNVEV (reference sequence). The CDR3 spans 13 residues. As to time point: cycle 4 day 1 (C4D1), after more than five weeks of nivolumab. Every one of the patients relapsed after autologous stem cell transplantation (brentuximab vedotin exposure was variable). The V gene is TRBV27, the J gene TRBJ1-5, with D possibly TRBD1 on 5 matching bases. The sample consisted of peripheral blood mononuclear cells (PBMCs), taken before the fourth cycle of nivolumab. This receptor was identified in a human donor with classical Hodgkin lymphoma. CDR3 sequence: CASTGDFNQPQHF. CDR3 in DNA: TGTGCCAGCACCGGGGACTTCAATCAGCCCCAGCATTTT.